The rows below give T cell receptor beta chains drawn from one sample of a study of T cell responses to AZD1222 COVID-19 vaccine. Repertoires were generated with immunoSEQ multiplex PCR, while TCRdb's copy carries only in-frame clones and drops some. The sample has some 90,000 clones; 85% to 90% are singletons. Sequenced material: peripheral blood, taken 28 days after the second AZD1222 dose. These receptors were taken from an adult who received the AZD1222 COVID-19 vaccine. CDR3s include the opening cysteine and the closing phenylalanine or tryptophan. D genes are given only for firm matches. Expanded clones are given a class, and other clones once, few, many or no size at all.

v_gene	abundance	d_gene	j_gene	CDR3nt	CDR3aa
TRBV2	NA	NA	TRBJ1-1	TGTGCCAGCAGTGTTATCCAGGGGAGGACTGAAGCTTTCTTT	CASSVIQGRTEAFF
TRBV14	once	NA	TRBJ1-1	TGTGCCAGCAGCCCCCAGATGAAACTGAACACTGAAGCTTTCTTT	CASSPQMKLNTEAFF
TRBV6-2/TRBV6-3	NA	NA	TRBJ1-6	TGTGCCAGCAGTTACTCAGGACAAAATTCACCCCTCCACTTT	CASSYSGQNSPLHF
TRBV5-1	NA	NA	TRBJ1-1	TGCGCCAGCAGCTTGCCACCCTTAGCTGAAGCTTTCTTT	CASSLPPLAEAFF
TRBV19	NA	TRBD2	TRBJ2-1	TGTGCCAGTAGTACTAGCGGGGGTGAGCAGTTCTTC	CASSTSGGEQFF
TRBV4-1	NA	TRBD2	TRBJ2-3	TGCGCCAGCAGCCAGTTGGGAGCGGGGGGGCAGGTAGATACGCAGTATTTT	CASSQLGAGGQVDTQYF
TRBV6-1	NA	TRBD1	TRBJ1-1	TGTGCCAGCAGTGATACAGGGGGAACTGAAGCTTTCTTT	CASSDTGGTEAFF
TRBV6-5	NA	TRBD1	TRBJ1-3	TGTGCCAGCGCCGAAGGGGGCTCGGGAAACACCATATATTTT	CASAEGGSGNTIYF
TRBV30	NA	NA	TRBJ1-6	TGTGCCTGGAGTGGCCCGCTGGGCTCACCCCTCCACTTT	CAWSGPLGSPLHF
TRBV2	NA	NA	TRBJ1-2	TGTGCCAGCAGTGAAGAAGGGACACCGCAGGGCTACACCTTC	CASSEEGTPQGYTF
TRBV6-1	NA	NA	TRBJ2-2	TGTGCCAGCAGTGAAAGTGGCCAGGGGGGCGGGGAGCTGTTTTTT	CASSESGQGGGELFF
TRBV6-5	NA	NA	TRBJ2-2	TGTGCCAGCAGCCGGATCGCGAACACCGGGGAGCTGTTTTTT	CASSRIANTGELFF
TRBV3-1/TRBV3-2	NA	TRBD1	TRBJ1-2	TGTGCCAGCAGCCACGGGACAGGGGGAGGCTATGGCTACACCTTC	CASSHGTGGGYGYTF
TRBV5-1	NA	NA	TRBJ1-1	TGCGCCAGCAGCTCTAGGGGGAGATCGGGCACTGAAGCTTTCTTT	CASSSRGRSGTEAFF
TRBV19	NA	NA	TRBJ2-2	TGTGCCAGTAGTGCGAGCAGCGGGGAGCTGTTTTTT	CASSASSGELFF
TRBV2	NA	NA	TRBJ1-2	TGTGCCAGCAGTGAAAGCACGAACTATGGCTACACCTTC	CASSESTNYGYTF
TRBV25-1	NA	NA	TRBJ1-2	TGTGCCAGCAGTGAAGGTGGGGGGAGGGCCGCTCACTATGGCTACACCTTC	CASSEGGGRAAHYGYTF
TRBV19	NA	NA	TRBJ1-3	TGTGCCAGTCGGATCGGAAACACCATATATTTT	CASRIGNTIYF
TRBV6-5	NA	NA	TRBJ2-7	TGTGCCAGCAGTTACTCTTCAACCCTCTACGAGCAGTACTTC	CASSYSSTLYEQYF
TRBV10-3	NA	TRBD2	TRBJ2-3	TGTGCCACCGGGGAGGCTAGCGGGTCCCTGGATACGCAGTATTTT	CATGEASGSLDTQYF
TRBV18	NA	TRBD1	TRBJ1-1	TGTGCCAGCTCCTCGGGGGGACAGAGAAACACTGAAGCTTTCTTT	CASSSGGQRNTEAFF
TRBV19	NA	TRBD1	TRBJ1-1	TGTGCCAGTAGCCATAGGGCGAGACAGGGTGGCGTGAACACTGAAGCTTTCTTT	CASSHRARQGGVNTEAFF
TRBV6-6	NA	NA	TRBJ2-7	TGTGCCAGCAGCTACGGGGGGCTAAGCTCCTACGAGCAGTACTTC	CASSYGGLSSYEQYF
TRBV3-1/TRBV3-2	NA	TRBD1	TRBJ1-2	TGTGCCAGCAGAGCGGGACAGAACTATGGCTACACCTTC	CASRAGQNYGYTF
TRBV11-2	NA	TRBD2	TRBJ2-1	TGTGCCAGCAGCTCACTTAGCGGGGGGGTTGAGCAGTTCTTC	CASSSLSGGVEQFF
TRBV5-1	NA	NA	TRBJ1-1	TGCGCCAGCAGCGTGACACTGGGGGACACTGAAGCTTTCTTT	CASSVTLGDTEAFF
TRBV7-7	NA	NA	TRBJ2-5	TGTGCCAGCAGCCCAGAAAACCAAGAGACCCAGTACTTC	CASSPENQETQYF
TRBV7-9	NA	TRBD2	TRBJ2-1	TGTGCCAGCAGCTTCGGAGCGGGGGGGTACAATGAGCAGTTCTTC	CASSFGAGGYNEQFF
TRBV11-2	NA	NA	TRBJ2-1	TGTGCCAGCAGCTTAAGACTTGAGGGGGAGCAGTTCTTC	CASSLRLEGEQFF
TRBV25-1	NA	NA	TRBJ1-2	TGTGCCAGCAGCCCCGAATTCCTCTATGGCTACACCTTC	CASSPEFLYGYTF
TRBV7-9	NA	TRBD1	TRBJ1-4	TGTGCCAGCAGCCGAATTGGACAGGGGGCAACTAATGAAAAACTGTTTTTT	CASSRIGQGATNEKLFF
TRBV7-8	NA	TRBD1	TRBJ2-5	TGTGCCAGCAGCGTAACAGGGGGCGAAGAGACCCAGTACTTC	CASSVTGGEETQYF
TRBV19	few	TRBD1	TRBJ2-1	TGTGCCACCGCGGGACAGGGAAACAATGAGCAGTTCTTC	CATAGQGNNEQFF
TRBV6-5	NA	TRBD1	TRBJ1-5	TGTGCCAGCAGTACTGACAGGGCCCATCAGCCCCAGCATTTT	CASSTDRAHQPQHF
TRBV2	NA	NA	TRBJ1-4	TGTGCCAGCAGTGAAGCGCGGAGGAAGAATGAAAAACTGTTTTTT	CASSEARRKNEKLFF
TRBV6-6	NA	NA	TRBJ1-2	TGTGCCAGCACGATTCCCGGGAGCGGACATGGCTACACCTTC	CASTIPGSGHGYTF
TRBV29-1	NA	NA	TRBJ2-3	TGCAGCGTTGAAGATTATACGCAGTATTTT	CSVEDYTQYF
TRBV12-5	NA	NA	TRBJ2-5	TGTGCTAGTGGTTCACCACGGGACACCCAAGAGACCCAGTACTTC	CASGSPRDTQETQYF
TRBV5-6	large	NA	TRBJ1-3	TGTGCCAGCAGCTTTAACAACGGAAACACCATATATTTT	CASSFNNGNTIYF
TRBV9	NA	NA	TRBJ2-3	TGTGCCAGCAGCCCCCATACTAGCTTCGTCACAGATACGCAGTATTTT	CASSPHTSFVTDTQYF
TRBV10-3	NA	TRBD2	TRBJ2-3	TGTGCCATCACCGATAGCGGGGGGGCCGCTGATACGCAGTATTTT	CAITDSGGAADTQYF
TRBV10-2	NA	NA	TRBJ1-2	TGCGCCAGCACGGGGGGGTCAAACTATGGCTACACCTTC	CASTGGSNYGYTF
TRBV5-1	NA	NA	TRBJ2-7	TGCGCCAGCAGCTTCCAGGGGTTAACCTACGAGCAGTACTTC	CASSFQGLTYEQYF
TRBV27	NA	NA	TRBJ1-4	TGTGCCAGCGCCGGGACCTCAAGGAGAGAAAAACTGTTTTTT	CASAGTSRREKLFF
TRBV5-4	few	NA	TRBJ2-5	TGTGCCAGCAGCTTGATGGAGGGAGAGACCCAGTACTTC	CASSLMEGETQYF
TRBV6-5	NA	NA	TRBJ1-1	TGTGCCAGCAGGACCCAAGGAGGGAACACTGAAGCTTTCTTT	CASRTQGGNTEAFF
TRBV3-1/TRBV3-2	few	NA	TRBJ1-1	TGTGCCAGCAGCCGTCCCTGGGGGCAGGGCGGTCGCGGGGATGCTTTCTTT	CASSRPWGQGGRGDAFF
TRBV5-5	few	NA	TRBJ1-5	TGTGCCAGCAGCTTGGGGGAACTAGGAGAGCCCCAGCATTTT	CASSLGELGEPQHF
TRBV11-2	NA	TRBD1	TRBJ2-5	TGTGCCAGCAGCTTAGTAACAGGGGGTACGGAGACCCAGTACTTC	CASSLVTGGTETQYF
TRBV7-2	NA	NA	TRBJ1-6	TGTGCCAGCAGCTTAGGAGGGGTTTCACCCCTCCACTTT	CASSLGGVSPLHF
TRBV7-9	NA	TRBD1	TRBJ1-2	TGTGCCAGCAGTCATCAGGGGACAGGTAAAGGCTACACCTTC	CASSHQGTGKGYTF
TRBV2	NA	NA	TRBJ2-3	TGTGCCACCAAGGCTGACACAGATACGCAGTATTTT	CATKADTDTQYF
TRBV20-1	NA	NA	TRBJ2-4	TGCAGTGCTAGTGTCGCGATCCCGGGCCAGAATGCCAAAAACATTCAGTACTTC	CSASVAIPGQNAKNIQYF
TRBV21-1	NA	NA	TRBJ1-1	TGTGCCAGCAGCAAACGCGGCAATAGTTGCTTT	CASSKRGNSCF
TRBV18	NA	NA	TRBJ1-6	TGTGCCAGCTCACCAGTTCCCCCTGGGGGGTCCTATAATTCACCCCTCCACTTT	CASSPVPPGGSYNSPLHF
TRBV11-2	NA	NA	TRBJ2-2	TGTGCCAGCAGCTTAGTGGTTTGGGGCGGGGAGCTGTTTTTT	CASSLVVWGGELFF
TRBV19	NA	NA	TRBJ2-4	TGTGCCAGTAGCCTTTTAGGGGGGGGCGGCAAAAACATTCAGTACTTC	CASSLLGGGGKNIQYF
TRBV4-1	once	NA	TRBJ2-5	TGCGCCAGCAGCCCGTTTGGGCGGGGTCAGGAGACCCAGTACTTC	CASSPFGRGQETQYF
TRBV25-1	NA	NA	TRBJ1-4	TGTGCCAGCAGTGTCCACGGAGAAGGGGAAAAACTGTTTTTT	CASSVHGEGEKLFF